This is a list of T cell receptor beta chains from one sample in a study of blood T cell repertoires in COVID-19. The data were produced by immunoSEQ multiplex PCR, yet TCRdb's version contains in-frame clones alone and is incomplete. The sample lists 270,000 or so clones, around nine tenths seen once, with 0.94% in the top ten. The specimen sequenced was peripheral blood. These receptors came from a woman aged 40 to 55 who had recovered from COVID-19. Both conserved end residues are part of each CDR3. The D gene is left open where the match is weak. Only part of the rows carry a size: once, few, many, or a class if the clone is expanded.

>TRBV2|TRBJ1-4|.|.
TGTGCCAGCAGGGGGGGACGGACACCAAATGAAAAACTGTTTTTT
CASRGGRTPNEKLFF
>TRBV5-1|TRBJ2-5|.|.
TGCGCCAGCAGCTTGGGGAGGGACGGGAATCAAGAGACCCAGTACTTC
CASSLGRDGNQETQYF
>TRBV2|TRBJ2-7|TRBD1|.
TGTGCCAGCAGTGAAGCGCGGGTCTCCAGGGGGCAGGACGAGCAGTACTTC
CASSEARVSRGQDEQYF
>TRBV5-4|TRBJ2-7|TRBD1|.
TGTGCCAGCAGCCCGGCGACAGGGGGCCGATACGAGCAGTACTTC
CASSPATGGRYEQYF
>TRBV29-1|TRBJ2-5|TRBD2|.
TGCAGCGTTGGTCGAGCGGGAGGACAAGAGACCCAGTACTTC
CSVGRAGGQETQYF
>TRBV28|TRBJ2-2|TRBD2|few
TGTGCCCGCCCGGGGGGTAGGGACACCGGGGAGCTGTTTTTT
CARPGGRDTGELFF
>TRBV27|TRBJ2-7|TRBD2|.
TGTGCCAGCAGTTTATCGGGACTAGCGGGGTACGAGCAGTACTTC
CASSLSGLAGYEQYF
>TRBV6-1|TRBJ1-1|.|.
TGTGCCAGCAGTGAAAGGGGGAACACTGAAGCTTTCTTT
CASSERGNTEAFF
>TRBV5-1|TRBJ2-5|.|.
TGCGCCAGCAGCTTGTCCAGAAATTCCGAGACCCAGTACTTC
CASSLSRNSETQYF
>TRBV5-1|TRBJ2-1|.|.
TGCGCCAGCACCCCAGGGGGGACCTCCTACAATGAGCAGTTCTTC
CASTPGGTSYNEQFF
>TRBV27|TRBJ2-2|.|.
TGTGCCAGCAGTTTTGAGGGTACTCCCTTCACCGGGGAGCTGTTTTTT
CASSFEGTPFTGELFF
>TRBV2|TRBJ2-2|.|.
TGTGCCAGCAGTGAAGGCCGGTACGCGCCCGGGGAGCTGTTTTTT
CASSEGRYAPGELFF
>TRBV2|TRBJ2-7|TRBD1|.
TGTGCCGGCAGTGGGGGACAGGGGTTTGACGAGCAGTACTTC
CAGSGGQGFDEQYF
>TRBV6-1|TRBJ2-5|.|.
TGTGCCAGCAGTGACCCGACTGGAGGTGAGACCCAGTACTTC
CASSDPTGGETQYF
>TRBV28|TRBJ1-4|.|.
TGTGCCAGCACTACCACAGGGAACGGGATTAATGAAAAACTGTTTTTT
CASTTTGNGINEKLFF
>TRBV4-2|TRBJ2-7|TRBD2|once
TGTGCCAGCAGCCATCAAGCGGGGCATCCTGACTACGAGCAGTACTTC
CASSHQAGHPDYEQYF